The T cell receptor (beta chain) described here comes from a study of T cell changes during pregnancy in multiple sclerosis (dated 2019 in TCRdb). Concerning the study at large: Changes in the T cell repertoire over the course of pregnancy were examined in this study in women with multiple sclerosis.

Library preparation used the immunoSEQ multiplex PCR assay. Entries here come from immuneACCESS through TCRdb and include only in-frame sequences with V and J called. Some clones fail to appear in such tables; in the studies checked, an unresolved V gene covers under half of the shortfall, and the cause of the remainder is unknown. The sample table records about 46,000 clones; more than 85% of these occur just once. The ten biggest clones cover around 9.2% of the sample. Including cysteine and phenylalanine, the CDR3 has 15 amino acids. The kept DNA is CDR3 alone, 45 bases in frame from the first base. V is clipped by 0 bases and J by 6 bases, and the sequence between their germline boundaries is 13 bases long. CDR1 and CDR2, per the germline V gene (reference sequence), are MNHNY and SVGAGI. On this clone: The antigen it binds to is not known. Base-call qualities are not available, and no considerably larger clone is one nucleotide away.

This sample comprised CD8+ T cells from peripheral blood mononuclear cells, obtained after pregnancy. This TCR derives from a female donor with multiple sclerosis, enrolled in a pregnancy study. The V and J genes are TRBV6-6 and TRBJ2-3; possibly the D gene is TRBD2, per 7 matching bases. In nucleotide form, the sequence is TGTGCCAGCAGTTACTCGAGCGAGGGGGGGGATACGCAGTATTTT. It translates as CASSYSSEGGDTQYF.